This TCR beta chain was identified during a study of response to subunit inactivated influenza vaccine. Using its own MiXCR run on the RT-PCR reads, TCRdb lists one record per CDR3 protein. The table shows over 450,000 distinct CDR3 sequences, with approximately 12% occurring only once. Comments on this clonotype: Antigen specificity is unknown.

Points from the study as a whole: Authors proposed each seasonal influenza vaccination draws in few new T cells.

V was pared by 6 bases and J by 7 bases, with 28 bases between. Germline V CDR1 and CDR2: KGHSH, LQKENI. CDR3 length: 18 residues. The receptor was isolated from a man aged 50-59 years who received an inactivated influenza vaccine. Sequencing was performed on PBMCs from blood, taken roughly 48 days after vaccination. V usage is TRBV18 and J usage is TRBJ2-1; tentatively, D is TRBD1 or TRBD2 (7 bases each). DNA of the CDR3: TGTGCCAGCTCGCCCGGGACAGCGGGAAAGAGCTTCCTAAATGAGCAGTTCTTC. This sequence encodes CASSPGTAGKSFLNEQFF.